The clone carrying this T cell receptor (beta chain) was seen ten or more times. What it binds is unknown. TCRdb's copy holds only in-frame clones and misses some; the assay was immunoSEQ multiplex PCR. This repertoire lists roughly 30,000 clones without singletons; 3.2% sits in the top ten. The data are from a study of T cell clonality in common variable immunodeficiency. Study-level points and caveats: Common variable immunodeficiency TCR beta sequences reportedly had fewer deletions and N-nucleotide insertions.

Specimen: peripheral blood mononuclear cells. The clonotype was recovered from a human donor with common variable immunodeficiency.

The CDR3 bases that were read are TGTGCCAGTACATTCATAGCGTCAAGCTACTACAATGAG. Its protein is CASTFIASSYYNE. The whole CDR3 is CASTFIASSYYNEQFF. The chain couples TRBV6-2 or TRBV6-3 to TRBJ2-1; D possibly corresponds to TRBD2 (5 bases). The sequenced fragment ends 3 residues before the CDR3 boundary, so the rest is inferred from the germline J gene. Germline values: CDR1 MNHEY, CDR2 SVGEGT. Trimming took 9 bases from V and 3 from J, leaving 21 bases between them. The CDR3 is 16 residues long.